This T cell receptor beta chain was captured in a study of blood T cells in healthy people across ages. Study background: There was about one barcoded beta molecule captured by template switching per two T cells.

Study results and limitations: PBMCs that were unsorted prevented a conclusive naive versus antigen-experienced comparison.

Regarding this clonotype: Its antigen is not identified.

V shed 7 bases and J 0 bases; nucleotides not matched to a gene: 6. Germline CDR1 SQVTM, CDR2 ANQGSEA. This CDR3 spans 14 amino acids. PCR was performed a second time for about 6 to 12 cycles using a sample-barcoded 5' primer and a J-beta primer mix. Carrying 12 random nucleotides, a template-switch adaptor labeled each individual cDNA molecule. TCRdb reanalysed the 5' RACE reads using MiXCR and keeps one entry per CDR3 protein. Found here are 600,000 to 1,000,000 distinct CDR3 sequences, 20% to 25% of them singletons; the top ten hold 3% to 4.5%. These same records also appear under a second study, on T cells of mothers and their children. That paper adds: Thymic selection molds TCR recombination products alike in related and unrelated pairs.

The TCR comes from a boy younger than 18 in good health. The chain uses TRBV29-1 and TRBJ1-1; 9 bases line up with TRBD1. The sample taken for sequencing was blood. The chain's CDR3 is CSAWTGALNTEAFF. DNA for the CDR3: TGCAGCGCCTGGACAGGGGCCCTGAACACTGAAGCTTTCTTT.